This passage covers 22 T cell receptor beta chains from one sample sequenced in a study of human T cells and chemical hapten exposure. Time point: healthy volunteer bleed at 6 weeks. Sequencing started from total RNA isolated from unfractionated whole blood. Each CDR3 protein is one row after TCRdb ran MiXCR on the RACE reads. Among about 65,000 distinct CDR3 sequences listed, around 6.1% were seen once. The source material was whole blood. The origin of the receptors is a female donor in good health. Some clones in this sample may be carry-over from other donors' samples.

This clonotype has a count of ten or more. The CDR3 bases are TGTGCCACCAGTGAGGGAGGGACAGCGCACCTCTACGAGCAGTACTTC. Residues: CATSEGGTAHLYEQYF. The J gene is TRBJ2-7, the V gene TRBV24-1; the D gene could be TRBD1 or TRBD2 (7 bases each). The CDR3 sequence is 16 residues long. The germline V and J ends were trimmed by 4 bases and 3 bases, with 18 bases remaining between them. Germline loops: CDR1 KGHDR, CDR2 SFDVKD.

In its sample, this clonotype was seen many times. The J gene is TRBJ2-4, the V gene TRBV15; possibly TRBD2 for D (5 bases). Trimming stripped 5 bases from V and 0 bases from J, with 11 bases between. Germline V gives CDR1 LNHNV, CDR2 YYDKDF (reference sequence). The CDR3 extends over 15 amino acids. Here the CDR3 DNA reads TGTGCCACCAGCGTAAGGACTGTAGCCAAAAACATTCAGTACTTC. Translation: CATSVRTVAKNIQYF.

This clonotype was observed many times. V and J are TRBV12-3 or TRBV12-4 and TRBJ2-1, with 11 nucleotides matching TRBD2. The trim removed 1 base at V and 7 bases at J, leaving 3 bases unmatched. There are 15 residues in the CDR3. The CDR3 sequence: CASSLELAGDNEQFF. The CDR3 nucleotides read TGTGCCAGCAGTTTAGAACTAGCGGGAGATAATGAGCAGTTCTTC.

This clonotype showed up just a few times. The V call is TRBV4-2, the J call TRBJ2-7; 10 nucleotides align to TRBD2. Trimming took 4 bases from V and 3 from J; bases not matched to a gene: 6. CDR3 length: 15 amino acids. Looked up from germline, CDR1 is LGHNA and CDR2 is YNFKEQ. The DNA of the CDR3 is TGTGCCAGCAGCCCCCGCCCTAGCGGGAGCTACGAGCAGTACTTC. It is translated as CASSPRPSGSYEQYF.

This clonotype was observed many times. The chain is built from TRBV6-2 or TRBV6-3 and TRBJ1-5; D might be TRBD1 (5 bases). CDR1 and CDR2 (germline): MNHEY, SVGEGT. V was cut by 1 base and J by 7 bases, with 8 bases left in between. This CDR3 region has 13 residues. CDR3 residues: CASSYFGGQPQHF. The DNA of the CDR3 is TGTGCCAGCAGTTACTTCGGGGGACAGCCCCAGCATTTT.

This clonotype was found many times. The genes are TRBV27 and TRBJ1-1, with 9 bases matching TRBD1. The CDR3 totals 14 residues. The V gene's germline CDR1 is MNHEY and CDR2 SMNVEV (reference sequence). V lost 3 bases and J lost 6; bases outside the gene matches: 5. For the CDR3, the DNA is TGTGCCAGCAGTTTGGGGACAGGGTTTGCTGAAGCTTTCTTT. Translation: CASSLGTGFAEAFF.

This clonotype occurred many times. For the CDR3, the DNA is TGCAGTGCTAGAGACCCTTATTCTGAAGCTTTCTTT. Its translation is CSARDPYSEAFF. The J gene is TRBJ1-1, the V gene TRBV20-1, with D unresolved. The CDR3 has 12 residues. With 0 bases removed from V and 6 bases from J, the gap between germline ends came to 8 bases. Germline lookup yields CDR1 DFQATT and CDR2 SNEGSKA (reference sequence).

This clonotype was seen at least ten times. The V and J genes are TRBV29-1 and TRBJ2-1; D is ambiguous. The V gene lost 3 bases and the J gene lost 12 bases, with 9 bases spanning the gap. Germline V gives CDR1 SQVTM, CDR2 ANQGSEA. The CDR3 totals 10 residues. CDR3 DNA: TGCAGCGTTGACACCCCTCGGCAGTTCTTC. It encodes CSVDTPRQFF.

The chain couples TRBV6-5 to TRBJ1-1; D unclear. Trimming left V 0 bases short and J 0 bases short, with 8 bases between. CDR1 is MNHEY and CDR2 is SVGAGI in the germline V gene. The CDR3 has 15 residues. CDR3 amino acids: CASSYSLHLNTEAFF. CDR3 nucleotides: TGTGCCAGCAGTTACTCGCTACATCTGAACACTGAAGCTTTCTTT.

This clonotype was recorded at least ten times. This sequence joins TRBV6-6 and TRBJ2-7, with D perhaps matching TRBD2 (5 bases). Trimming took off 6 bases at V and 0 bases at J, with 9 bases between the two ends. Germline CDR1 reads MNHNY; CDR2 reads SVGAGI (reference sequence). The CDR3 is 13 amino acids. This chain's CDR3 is CASSHRGSYEQYF. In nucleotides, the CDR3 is TGTGCCAGCAGCCACCGGGGCTCCTACGAGCAGTACTTC.

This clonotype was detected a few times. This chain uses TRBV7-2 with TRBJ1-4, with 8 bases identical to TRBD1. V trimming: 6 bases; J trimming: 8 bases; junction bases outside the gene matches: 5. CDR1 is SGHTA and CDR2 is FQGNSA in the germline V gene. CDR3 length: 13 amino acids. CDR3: CASRGQVGEKLFF. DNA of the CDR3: TGTGCCAGCAGGGGACAGGTTGGGGAAAAACTGTTTTTT.

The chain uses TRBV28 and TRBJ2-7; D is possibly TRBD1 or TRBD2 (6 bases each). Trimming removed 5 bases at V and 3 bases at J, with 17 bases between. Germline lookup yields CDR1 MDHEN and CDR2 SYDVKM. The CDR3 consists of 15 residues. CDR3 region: CASSAGQPNYYEQYF. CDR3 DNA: TGTGCCAGCAGTGCGGGACAACCCAATTACTACGAGCAGTACTTC.

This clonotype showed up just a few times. The CDR3 reads CASSQDPGAGQPQHF. The CDR3 region has the DNA TGCGCCAGCAGCCAAGATCCGGGAGCCGGCCAGCCCCAGCATTTT. The V gene is TRBV4-1, the J gene TRBJ1-5; D gene unclear. This CDR3 spans 15 amino acids. Trimming stripped 0 bases from V and 7 bases from J, with 13 bases between. CDR1 is MGHRA and CDR2 is YSYEKL in the germline V gene.

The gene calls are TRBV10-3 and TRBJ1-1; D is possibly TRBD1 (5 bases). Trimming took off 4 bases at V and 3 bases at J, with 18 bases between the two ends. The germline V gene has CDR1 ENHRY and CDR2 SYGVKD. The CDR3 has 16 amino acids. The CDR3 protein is CAISGDSALRDTEAFF. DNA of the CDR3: TGTGCCATCAGTGGGGATTCGGCGCTCAGGGACACTGAAGCTTTCTTT.

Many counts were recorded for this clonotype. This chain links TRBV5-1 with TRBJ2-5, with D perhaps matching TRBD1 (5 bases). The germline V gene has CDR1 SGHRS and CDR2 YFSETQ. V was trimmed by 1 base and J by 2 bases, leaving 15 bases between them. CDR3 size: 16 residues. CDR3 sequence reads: CASSLSGAKGQETQYF. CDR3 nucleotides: TGCGCCAGCAGCTTGTCTGGAGCGAAGGGGCAAGAGACCCAGTACTTC. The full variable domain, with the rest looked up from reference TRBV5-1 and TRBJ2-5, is KAGVTQTPRYLIKTRGQQVTLSCSPISGHRSVSWYQQTPGQGLQFLFEYFSETQRNKGNFPGRFSGRQFSNSRSEMNVSTLELGDSALYLCASSLSGAKGQETQYFGPGTRLLVL.

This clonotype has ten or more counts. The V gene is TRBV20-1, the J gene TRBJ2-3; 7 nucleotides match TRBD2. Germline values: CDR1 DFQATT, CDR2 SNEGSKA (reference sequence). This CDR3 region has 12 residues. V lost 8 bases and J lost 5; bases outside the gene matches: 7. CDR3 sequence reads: CSSLTGGDTQYF. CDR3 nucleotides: TGCAGTTCATTAACGGGGGGAGATACGCAGTATTTT.

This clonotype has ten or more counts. The CDR3 loop reads CASSLGPYSNQPQHF. The CDR3 DNA sequence: TGTGCCAGCAGCCTGGGACCGTATAGCAATCAGCCCCAGCATTTT. The chain recombines TRBV7-2 with TRBJ1-5, with a possible D match to TRBD1 (5 bases). The CDR3 is 15 amino acids. The V end lost 5 bases, the J end lost 0 bases, and 11 bases lay between the germline ends. In germline, CDR1 is SGHTA, CDR2 FQGNSA.

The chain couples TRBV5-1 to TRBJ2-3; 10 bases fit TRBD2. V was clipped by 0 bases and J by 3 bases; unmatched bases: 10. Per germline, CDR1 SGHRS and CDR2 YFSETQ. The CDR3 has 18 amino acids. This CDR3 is CASSLDLSGRSGTDTQYF. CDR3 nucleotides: TGCGCCAGCAGCTTGGATCTTAGCGGGAGGTCGGGTACAGATACGCAGTATTTT.

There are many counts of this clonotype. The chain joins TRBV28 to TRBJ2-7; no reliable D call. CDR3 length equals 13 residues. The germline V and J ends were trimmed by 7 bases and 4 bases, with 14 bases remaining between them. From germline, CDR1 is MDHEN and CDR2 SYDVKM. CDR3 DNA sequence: TGTGCCAGCACGTTGGGAAGATCATACGAGCAGTACTTC. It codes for CASTLGRSYEQYF.

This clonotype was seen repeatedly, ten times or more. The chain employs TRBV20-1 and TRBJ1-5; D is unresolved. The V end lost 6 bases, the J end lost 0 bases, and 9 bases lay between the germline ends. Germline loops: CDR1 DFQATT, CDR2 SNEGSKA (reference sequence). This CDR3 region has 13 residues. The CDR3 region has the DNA TGCAGTGCAATAAGGGATAGCAATCAGCCCCAGCATTTT. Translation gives CSAIRDSNQPQHF.

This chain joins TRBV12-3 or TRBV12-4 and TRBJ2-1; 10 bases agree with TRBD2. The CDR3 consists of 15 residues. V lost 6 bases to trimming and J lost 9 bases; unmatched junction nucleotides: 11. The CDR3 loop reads CASSPRLAGDGEQFF. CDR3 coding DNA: TGTGCCAGCAGCCCCCGCCTAGCGGGAGACGGTGAGCAGTTCTTC.

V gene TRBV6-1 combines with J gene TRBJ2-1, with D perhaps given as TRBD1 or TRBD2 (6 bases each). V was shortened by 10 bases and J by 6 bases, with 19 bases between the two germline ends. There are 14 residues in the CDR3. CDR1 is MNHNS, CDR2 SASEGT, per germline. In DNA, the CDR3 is TGTGCCACGGGTAGGATGCGGGACATCAATGAGCAGTTCTTC. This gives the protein CATGRMRDINEQFF.